The text below deals with one TCR beta chain. Its antigen is not known. TCRdb ran MiXCR on the RT-PCR reads and lists one entry per CDR3 protein. The sample shows hundreds of thousands of distinct CDR3 sequences, roughly 15% of them seen only once. Germline V gene sequence: CDR1 SNHLY, CDR2 FYNNEI. Trimming shortened V by 8 bases and J by 1 base, and 13 bases separated the two germline ends. CDR3 size: 14 residues. The source of the sample is a study of response to subunit inactivated influenza vaccine. Study conclusions and caveats: Few additional T cells are recruited per seasonal influenza vaccination, authors suggested.

This chain joins TRBV2 and TRBJ2-3; unclear D gene. The TCR comes from a man aged 50 to 59 who received an inactivated influenza vaccine. Sequenced here: PBMCs from blood, sampled approximately 15 days before vaccination. The CDR3: CASADASGTDTQYF. CDR3 bases: TGTGCCAGCGCGGATGCGTCCGGCACAGATACGCAGTATTTT.